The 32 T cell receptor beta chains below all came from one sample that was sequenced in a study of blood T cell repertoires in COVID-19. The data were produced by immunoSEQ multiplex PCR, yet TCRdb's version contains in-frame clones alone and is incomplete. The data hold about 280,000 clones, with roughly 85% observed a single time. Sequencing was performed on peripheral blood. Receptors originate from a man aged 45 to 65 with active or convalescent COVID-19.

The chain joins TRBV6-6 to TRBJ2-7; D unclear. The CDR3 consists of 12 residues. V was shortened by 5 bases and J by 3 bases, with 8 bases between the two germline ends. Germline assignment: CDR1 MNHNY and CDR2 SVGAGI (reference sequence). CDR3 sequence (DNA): TGTGCCAGCAGTGGAGAGAGCTACGAGCAGTACTTC. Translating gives CASSGESYEQYF.

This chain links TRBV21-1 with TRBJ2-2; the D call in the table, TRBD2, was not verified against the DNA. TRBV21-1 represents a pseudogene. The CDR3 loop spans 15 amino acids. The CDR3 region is CASSKKIGRAGELFF. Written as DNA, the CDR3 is TGTGCCAGCAGCAAAAAAATAGGGAGGGCCGGGGAGCTGTTTTTT.

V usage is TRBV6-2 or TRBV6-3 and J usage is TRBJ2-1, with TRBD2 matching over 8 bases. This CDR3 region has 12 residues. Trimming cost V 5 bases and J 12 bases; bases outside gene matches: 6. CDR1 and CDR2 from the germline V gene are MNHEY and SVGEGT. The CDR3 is CASSLGRGGQFF. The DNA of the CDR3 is TGTGCCAGCAGTCTAGGTCGGGGGGGGCAGTTCTTC.

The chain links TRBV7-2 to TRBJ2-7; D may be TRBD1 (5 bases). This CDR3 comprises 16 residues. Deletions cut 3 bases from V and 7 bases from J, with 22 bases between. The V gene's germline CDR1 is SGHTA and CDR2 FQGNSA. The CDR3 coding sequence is TGTGCCAGCAGCTTTGGGTCAGGGCAGGGTTCGGAAGAGCAGTACTTC. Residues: CASSFGSGQGSEEQYF.

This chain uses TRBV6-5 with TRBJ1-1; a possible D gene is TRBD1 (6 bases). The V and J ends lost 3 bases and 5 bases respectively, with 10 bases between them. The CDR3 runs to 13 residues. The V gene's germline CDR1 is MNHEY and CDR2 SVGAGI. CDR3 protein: CASSYGGKTEAFF. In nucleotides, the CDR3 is TGTGCCAGCAGTTATGGGGGCAAAACTGAAGCTTTCTTT.

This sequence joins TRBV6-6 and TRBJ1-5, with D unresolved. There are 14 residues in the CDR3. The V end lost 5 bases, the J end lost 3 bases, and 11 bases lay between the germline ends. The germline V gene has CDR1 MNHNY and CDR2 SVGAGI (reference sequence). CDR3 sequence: CASSRTEDNQPQHF. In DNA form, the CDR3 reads TGTGCCAGCAGTCGGACTGAGGACAATCAGCCCCAGCATTTT.

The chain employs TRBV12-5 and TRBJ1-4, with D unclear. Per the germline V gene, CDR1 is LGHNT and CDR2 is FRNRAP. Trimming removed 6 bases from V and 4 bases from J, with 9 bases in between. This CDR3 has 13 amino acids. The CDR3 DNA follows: TGTGCTAGTGGCGTCCGGGATAATGAAAAACTGTTTTTT. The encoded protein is CASGVRDNEKLFF. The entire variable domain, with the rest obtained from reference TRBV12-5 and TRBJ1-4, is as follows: DARVTQTPRHKVTEMGQEVTMRCQPILGHNTVFWYRQTMMQGLELLAYFRNRAPLDDSGMPKDRFSAEMPDATLATLKIQPSEPRDSAVYFCASGVRDNEKLFFGSGTQLSVL.

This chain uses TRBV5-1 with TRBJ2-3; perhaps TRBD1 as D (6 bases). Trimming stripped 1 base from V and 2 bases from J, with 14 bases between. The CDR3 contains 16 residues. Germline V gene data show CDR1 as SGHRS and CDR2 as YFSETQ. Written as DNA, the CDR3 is TGCGCCAGCAGCTTGTATCCGGACAGATACACAGATACGCAGTATTTT. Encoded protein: CASSLYPDRYTDTQYF.

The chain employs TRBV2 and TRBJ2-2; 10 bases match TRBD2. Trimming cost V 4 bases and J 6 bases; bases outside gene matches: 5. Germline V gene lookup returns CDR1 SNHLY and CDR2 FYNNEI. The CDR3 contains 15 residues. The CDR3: CASSVSLAGAGELFF. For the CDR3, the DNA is TGTGCCAGCAGTGTTTCCCTAGCGGGAGCCGGGGAGCTGTTTTTT. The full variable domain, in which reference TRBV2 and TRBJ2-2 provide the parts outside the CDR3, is EPEVTQTPSHQVTQMGQEVILRCVPISNHLYFYWYRQILGQKVEFLVSFYNNEISEKSEIFDDQFSVERPDGSNFTLKIRSTKLEDSAMYFCASSVSLAGAGELFFGEGSRLTVL.

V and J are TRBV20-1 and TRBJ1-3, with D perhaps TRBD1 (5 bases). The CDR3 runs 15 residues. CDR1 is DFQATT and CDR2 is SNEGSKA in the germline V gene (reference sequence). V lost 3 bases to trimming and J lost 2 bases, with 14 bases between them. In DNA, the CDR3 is TGCAGTGCTAGTAGCGCCGGGGGGACTGGAAACACCATATATTTT. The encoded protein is CSASSAGGTGNTIYF.

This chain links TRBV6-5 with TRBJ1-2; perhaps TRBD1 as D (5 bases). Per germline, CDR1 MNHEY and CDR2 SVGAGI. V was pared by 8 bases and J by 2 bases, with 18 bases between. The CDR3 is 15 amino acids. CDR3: CASVDSQGINYGYTF. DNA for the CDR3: TGTGCCAGCGTAGACAGCCAAGGGATCAACTATGGCTACACCTTC.

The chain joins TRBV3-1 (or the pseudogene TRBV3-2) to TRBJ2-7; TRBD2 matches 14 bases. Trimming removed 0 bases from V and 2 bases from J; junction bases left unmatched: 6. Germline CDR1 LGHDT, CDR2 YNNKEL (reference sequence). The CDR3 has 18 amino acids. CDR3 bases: TGTGCCAGCAGCCAAGATAGGGGACTAGCGGGAGATACCTACGAGCAGTACTTC. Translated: CASSQDRGLAGDTYEQYF.

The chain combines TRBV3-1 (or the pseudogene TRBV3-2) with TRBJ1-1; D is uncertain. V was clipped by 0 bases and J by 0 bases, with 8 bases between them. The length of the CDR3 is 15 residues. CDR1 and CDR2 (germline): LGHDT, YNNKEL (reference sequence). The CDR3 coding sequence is TGTGCCAGCAGCCAAGAGGGCAGACTGAACACTGAAGCTTTCTTT. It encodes CASSQEGRLNTEAFF.

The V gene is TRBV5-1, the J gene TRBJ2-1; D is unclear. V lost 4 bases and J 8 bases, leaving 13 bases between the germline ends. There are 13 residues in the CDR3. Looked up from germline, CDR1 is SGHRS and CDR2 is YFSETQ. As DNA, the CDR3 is TGCGCCAGCAGCCGAGAGCCTAGACATGAGCAGTTCTTC. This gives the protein CASSREPRHEQFF. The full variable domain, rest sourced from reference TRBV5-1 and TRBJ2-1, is KAGVTQTPRYLIKTRGQQVTLSCSPISGHRSVSWYQQTPGQGLQFLFEYFSETQRNKGNFPGRFSGRQFSNSRSEMNVSTLELGDSALYLCASSREPRHEQFFGPGTRLTVL.

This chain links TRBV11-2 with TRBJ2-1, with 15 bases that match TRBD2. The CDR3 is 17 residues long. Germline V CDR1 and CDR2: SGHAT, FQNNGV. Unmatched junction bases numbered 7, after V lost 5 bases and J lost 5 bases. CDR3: CASSPGTSGRTNNEQFF. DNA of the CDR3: TGTGCCAGCAGCCCCGGGACTAGCGGGAGGACAAACAATGAGCAGTTCTTC.

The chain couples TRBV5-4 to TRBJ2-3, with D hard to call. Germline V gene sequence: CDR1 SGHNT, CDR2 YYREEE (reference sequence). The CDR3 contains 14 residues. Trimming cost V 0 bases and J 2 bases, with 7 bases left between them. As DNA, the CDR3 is TGTGCCAGCAGCTTGGGGCAGGACACAGATACGCAGTATTTT. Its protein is CASSLGQDTDTQYF.

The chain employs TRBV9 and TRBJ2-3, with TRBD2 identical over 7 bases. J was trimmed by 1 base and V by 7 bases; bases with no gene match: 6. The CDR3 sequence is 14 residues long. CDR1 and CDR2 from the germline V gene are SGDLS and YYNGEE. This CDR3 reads CASSPTSRTDTQYF. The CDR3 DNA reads TGTGCCAGCTCCCCGACTAGCCGCACAGATACGCAGTATTTT.

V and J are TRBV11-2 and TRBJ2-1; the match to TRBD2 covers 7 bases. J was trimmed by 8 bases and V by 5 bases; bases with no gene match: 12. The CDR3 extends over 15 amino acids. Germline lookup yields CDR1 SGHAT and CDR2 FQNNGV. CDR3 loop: CASSRREGGRDEQFF. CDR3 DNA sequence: TGTGCCAGCAGCCGCCGTGAGGGTGGGAGGGATGAGCAGTTCTTC. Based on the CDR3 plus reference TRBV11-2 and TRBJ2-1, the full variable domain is EAGVAQSPRYKIIEKRQSVAFWCNPISGHATLYWYQQILGQGPKLLIQFQNNGVVDDSQLPKDRFSAERLKGVDSTLKIQPAKLEDSAVYLCASSRREGGRDEQFFGPGTRLTVL.

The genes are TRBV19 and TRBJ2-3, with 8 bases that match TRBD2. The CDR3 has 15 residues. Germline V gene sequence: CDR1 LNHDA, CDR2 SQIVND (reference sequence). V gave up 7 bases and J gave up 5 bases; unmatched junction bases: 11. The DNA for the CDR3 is TGTGCCAGTACCGTAGGGGGACTAGTAAAAGATACGCAGTATTTT. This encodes CASTVGGLVKDTQYF.

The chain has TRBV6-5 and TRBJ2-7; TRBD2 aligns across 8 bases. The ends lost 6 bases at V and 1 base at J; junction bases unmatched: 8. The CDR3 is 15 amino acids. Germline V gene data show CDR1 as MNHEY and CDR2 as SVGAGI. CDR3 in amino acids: CASRRGASGSYEQYF. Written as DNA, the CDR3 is TGTGCCAGCAGGAGAGGGGCTAGCGGGTCCTACGAGCAGTACTTC.

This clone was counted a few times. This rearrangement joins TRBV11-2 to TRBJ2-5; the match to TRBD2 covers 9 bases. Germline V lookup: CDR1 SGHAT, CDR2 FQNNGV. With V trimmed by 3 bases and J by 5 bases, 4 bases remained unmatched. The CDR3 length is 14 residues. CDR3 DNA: TGTGCCAGCAGCTTTTGGCGGGAGGGTGAGACCCAGTACTTC. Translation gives CASSFWREGETQYF. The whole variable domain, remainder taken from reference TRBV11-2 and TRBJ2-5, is EAGVAQSPRYKIIEKRQSVAFWCNPISGHATLYWYQQILGQGPKLLIQFQNNGVVDDSQLPKDRFSAERLKGVDSTLKIQPAKLEDSAVYLCASSFWREGETQYFGPGTRLLVL.

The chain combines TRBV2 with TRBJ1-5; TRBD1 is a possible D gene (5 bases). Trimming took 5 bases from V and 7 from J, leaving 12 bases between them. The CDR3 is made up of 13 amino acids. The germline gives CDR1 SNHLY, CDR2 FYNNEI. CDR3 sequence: CASSTGEGQPQHF. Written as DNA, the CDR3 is TGTGCCAGCAGTACGGGGGAGGGGCAGCCCCAGCATTTT.

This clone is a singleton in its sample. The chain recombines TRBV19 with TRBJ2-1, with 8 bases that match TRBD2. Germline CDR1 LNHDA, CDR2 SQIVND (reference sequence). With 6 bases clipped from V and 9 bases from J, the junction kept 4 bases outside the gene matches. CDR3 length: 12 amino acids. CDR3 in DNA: TGTGCCAGTAGCCCGGGGGGGAGTGAGCAGTTCTTC. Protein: CASSPGGSEQFF. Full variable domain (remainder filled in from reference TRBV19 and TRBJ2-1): DGGITQSPKYLFRKEGQNVTLSCEQNLNHDAMYWYRQDPGQGLRLIYYSQIVNDFQKGDIAEGYSVSREKKESFPLTVTSAQKNPTAFYLCASSPGGSEQFFGPGTRLTVL.

The CDR3 region is CSASLNGVRPYNEQFF. CDR3 nucleotide sequence: TGCAGTGCTAGTTTGAACGGGGTTCGCCCCTACAATGAGCAGTTCTTC. This chain links TRBV20-1 with TRBJ2-1, with D possibly TRBD2 on 5 matching bases. The V gene lost 3 bases and the J gene lost 2 bases, with 17 bases spanning the gap. The CDR3 is 16 amino acids. CDR1 and CDR2 (germline): DFQATT, SNEGSKA (reference sequence).

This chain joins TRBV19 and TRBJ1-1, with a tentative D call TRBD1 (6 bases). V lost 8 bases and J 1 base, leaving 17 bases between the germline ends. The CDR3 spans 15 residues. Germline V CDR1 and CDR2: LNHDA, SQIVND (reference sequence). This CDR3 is CASHRSGQKNTEAFF. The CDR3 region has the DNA TGTGCCAGTCATAGATCTGGACAGAAGAACACTGAAGCTTTCTTT.

CDR3 residues: CAISDGPGTGYGYTF. For the CDR3, the DNA is TGTGCCATCAGTGACGGACCTGGGACAGGGTATGGCTACACCTTC. This rearrangement joins TRBV10-3 to TRBJ1-2; TRBD1 aligns across 9 bases. The CDR3 runs to 15 residues. From germline, CDR1 is ENHRY and CDR2 SYGVKD. J was trimmed by 5 bases and V by 3 bases; bases with no gene match: 7.

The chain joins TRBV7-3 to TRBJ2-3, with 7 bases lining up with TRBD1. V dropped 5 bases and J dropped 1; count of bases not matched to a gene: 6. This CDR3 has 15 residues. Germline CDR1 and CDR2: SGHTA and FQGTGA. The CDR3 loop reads CASSPGQGGTDTQYF. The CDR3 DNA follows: TGTGCCAGCAGCCCCGGTCAGGGGGGCACAGATACGCAGTATTTT.

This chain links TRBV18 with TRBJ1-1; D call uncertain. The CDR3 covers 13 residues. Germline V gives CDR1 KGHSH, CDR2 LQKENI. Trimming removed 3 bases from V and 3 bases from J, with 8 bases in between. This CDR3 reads CASSPRRDTEAFF. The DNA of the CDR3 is TGTGCCAGCTCACCCCGGCGGGACACTGAAGCTTTCTTT.

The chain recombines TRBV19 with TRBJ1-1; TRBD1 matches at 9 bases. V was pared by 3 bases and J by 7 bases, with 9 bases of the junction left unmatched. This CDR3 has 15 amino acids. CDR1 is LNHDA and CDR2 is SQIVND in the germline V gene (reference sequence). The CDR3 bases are TGTGCCAGTAGTATGCCCGGGACAGGGTCGGATGAAGCTTTCTTT. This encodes CASSMPGTGSDEAFF.

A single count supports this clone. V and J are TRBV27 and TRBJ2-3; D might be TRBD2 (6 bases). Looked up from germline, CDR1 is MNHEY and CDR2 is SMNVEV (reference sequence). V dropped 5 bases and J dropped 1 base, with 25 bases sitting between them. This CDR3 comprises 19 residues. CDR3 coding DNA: TGTGCCAGCAGTACCCCCGCGGGATTGGTTCCAAAAGGCACAGATACGCAGTATTTT. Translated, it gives CASSTPAGLVPKGTDTQYF.

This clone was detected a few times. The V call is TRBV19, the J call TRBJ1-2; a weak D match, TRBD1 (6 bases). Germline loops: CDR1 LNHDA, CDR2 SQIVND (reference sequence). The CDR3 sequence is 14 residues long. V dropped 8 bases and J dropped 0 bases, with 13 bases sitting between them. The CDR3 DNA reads TGTGCCAGTGGTGGGGGCACCGCTAACTATGGCTACACCTTC. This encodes CASGGGTANYGYTF.

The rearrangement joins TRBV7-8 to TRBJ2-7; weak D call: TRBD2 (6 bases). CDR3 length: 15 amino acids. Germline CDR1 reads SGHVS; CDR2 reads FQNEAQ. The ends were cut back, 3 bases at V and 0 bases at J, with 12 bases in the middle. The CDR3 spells CASSFQAGPSYEQYF. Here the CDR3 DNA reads TGTGCCAGCAGCTTCCAAGCGGGTCCCTCCTACGAGCAGTACTTC.